This TCR beta chain is drawn from a study of T-cell memory formation after mild COVID-19. One entry per CDR3 protein, called by TCRdb with MiXCR from the 5' RACE reads. This sample has roughly 340,000 distinct CDR3 sequences; approximately 22% occur once, and the top ten carry roughly a fifth. CDR3 length: 13 amino acids. V was trimmed by 7 bases and J by 6 bases, leaving 15 bases between them. The sequenced material came from PBMCs or a T cell subset sorted from them (not recorded which). This sequence was found in a young man who had mild COVID-19 (a few samples of this study predate the infection). Cell type and time point are not known. The gene calls are TRBV12-3 or TRBV12-4 and TRBJ1-1; unclear D gene. CDR3 bases: TGTGCCAGCAACCCGAGAGGGTCCCCTGAAGCTTTCTTT. Translated: CASNPRGSPEAFF.